The entry below gives a single T cell receptor beta chain sequence along with its context. What it recognizes is unknown. The record originates from a study of response to subunit inactivated influenza vaccine. Study findings and constraints: Only a handful of new T cells, the authors suggested, are recruited with each seasonal influenza vaccination.

TCRdb used MiXCR to reprocess the RT-PCR reads, holding one entry per CDR3 protein. The sample holds 630,000 or so distinct CDR3 sequences; about 15% are singletons and the top ten take 11%. Trimming took off 7 bases at V and 1 base at J, with 14 bases between the two ends. This CDR3 spans 16 amino acids. The germline V gene has CDR1 SNHLY and CDR2 FYNNEI. The clonotype comes from a man aged 45-60 years who received an inactivated influenza vaccine. The material sequenced was PBMCs from blood, taken 11 to 12 days after vaccination. V is TRBV2 and J is TRBJ2-6, with D maybe TRBD2 (7 bases). The CDR3 DNA reads TGTGCCAGCAAGGAGGGGGGGCGGTCTGGGGCCAACGTCCTGACTTTC. Protein: CASKEGGRSGANVLTF. The whole variable domain, filled in from reference TRBV2 and TRBJ2-6, reads EPEVTQTPSHQVTQMGQEVILRCVPISNHLYFYWYRQILGQKVEFLVSFYNNEISEKSEIFDDQFSVERPDGSNFTLKIRSTKLEDSAMYFCASKEGGRSGANVLTFGAGSRLTVL.